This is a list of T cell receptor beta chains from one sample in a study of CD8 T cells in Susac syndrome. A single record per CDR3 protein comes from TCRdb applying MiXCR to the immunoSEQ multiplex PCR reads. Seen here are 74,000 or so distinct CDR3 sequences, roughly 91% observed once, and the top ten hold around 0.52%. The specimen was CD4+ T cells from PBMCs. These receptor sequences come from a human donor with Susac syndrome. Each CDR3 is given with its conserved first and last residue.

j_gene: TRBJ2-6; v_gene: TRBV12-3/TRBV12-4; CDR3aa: CASSSNYGTGGTGANVLTF
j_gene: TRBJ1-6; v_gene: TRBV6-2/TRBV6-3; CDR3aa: CASSYFRTDLNSPLHF
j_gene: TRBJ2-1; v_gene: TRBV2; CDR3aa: CASNKMLVLGNNEQFF
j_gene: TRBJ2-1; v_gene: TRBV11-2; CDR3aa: CASSSRLAGGQYNEQFF
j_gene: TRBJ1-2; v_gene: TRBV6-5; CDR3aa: CATKGQANYGYTF
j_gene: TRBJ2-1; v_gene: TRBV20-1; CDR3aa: CSARDPTEGYNEQFF
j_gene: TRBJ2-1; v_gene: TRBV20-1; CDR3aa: CSAAGTSGYNEQFF
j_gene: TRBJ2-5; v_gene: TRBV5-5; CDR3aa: CASSLVDRAETQYF
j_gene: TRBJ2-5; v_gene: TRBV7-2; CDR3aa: CASSLVAGGSYQETQYF
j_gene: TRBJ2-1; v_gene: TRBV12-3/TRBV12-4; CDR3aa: CASSLRQTLYNEQFF
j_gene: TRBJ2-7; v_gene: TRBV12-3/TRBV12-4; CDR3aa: CASSLSGRRYEQYF
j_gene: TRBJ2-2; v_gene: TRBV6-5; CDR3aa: CASRRTQWGGGELFF
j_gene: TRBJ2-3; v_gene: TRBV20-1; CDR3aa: CSARFRGTDTQYF
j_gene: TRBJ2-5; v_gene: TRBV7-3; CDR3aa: CASSPGGGGRETQYF
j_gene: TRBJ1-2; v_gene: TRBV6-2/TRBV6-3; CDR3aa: CASSYSDGYTF
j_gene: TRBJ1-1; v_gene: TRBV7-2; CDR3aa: CASRKGGLRNTEVFF